This T cell receptor (beta chain) comes out of a study of T cell responses to AZD1222 COVID-19 vaccine. The V gene lost 3 bases and the J gene lost 0 bases, with 8 bases spanning the gap. The CDR3 runs to 13 residues. Germline V gene sequence: CDR1 GTSNPN, CDR2 SVGIG (reference sequence). Produced via immunoSEQ multiplex PCR; TCRdb's table is partial and in-frame only. The table includes approximately 160,000 clones, about nine tenths detected once. This chain connects TRBV30 to TRBJ1-1; D is unclear. This clonotype was obtained from an adult in good health. The sequencing used peripheral blood, collected on day 0 of AZD1222 vaccination. In DNA form, the CDR3 reads TGTGCCTGGAGGGACCCTATGAACACTGAAGCTTTCTTT. This encodes CAWRDPMNTEAFF.